These 12 T cell receptor beta chains were all obtained from the same sample, sequenced in a study of Ad26.COV2.S vaccination and SARS-CoV-2 variants listed by TCRdb under 2021. The label giving this sample's treatment or condition can be read as: over 15 received Ad26.COV2.S at low or high dose, single or two shots; 5 received placebo; per-sample allocation not given. For vaccine and placebo recipients, the sequenced repertoires came from samples collected on day 63 after the first injection. Library prep was done by the immunoSEQ multiplex PCR assay. The immuneACCESS repertoire file appears here via TCRdb, limited to in-frame rearrangements. These files lack a portion of the clones; in checked studies, under half of the deficit traces to unresolved V genes, and the cause of the others is not known. This sample comprises about 390,000 clones, about 90% of them detected only once. Approximately 1.6% of the sample rests with the top ten.

Here the sequenced sample was peripheral blood, taken in a trial of Ad26.COV2.S vaccine versus placebo. The receptors come from a person between 18 and 60 years old who received the Ad26.COV2.S COVID-19 vaccine or a placebo.

The chain recombines TRBV5-1 with TRBJ2-2, with D perhaps matching TRBD2 (5 bases). Trimming removed 1 base from V and 0 bases from J, with 13 bases in between. CDR1 and CDR2 from the germline V gene are SGHRS and YFSETQ. The CDR3 contains 17 residues. The CDR3 sequence is CASSLSPGSSNTGELFF. The CDR3 coding sequence is TGCGCCAGCAGCTTGAGTCCGGGGTCCTCGAACACCGGGGAGCTGTTTTTT.

V is TRBV5-3 and J is TRBJ2-5, with a possible D match to TRBD1 (5 bases). Being an ORF, TRBV5-3 has a function that is uncertain. The CDR3 is 13 amino acids. Trimming took 10 bases from V and 8 from J, leaving 21 bases between them. CDR3 loop: CAGRRPAGHTQYF. The CDR3 region has the DNA TGTGCCGGACGCAGGCCGGCAGGGCACACCCAGTACTTC.

This chain links TRBV9 with TRBJ2-7; possibly TRBD2 for D (6 bases). V shed 0 bases and J shed 5 bases, with 18 bases lying between them. This CDR3 is 16 amino acids long. CDR1 is SGDLS, CDR2 YYNGEE, per germline. The DNA of the CDR3 is TGTGCCAGCAGCGTAGATGGAGGGTATGGGTTCGACGAGCAGTACTTC. Its protein is CASSVDGGYGFDEQYF.

The chain employs TRBV7-2 and TRBJ2-7, with D possibly being TRBD2 (5 bases). V was pared by 1 base and J by 3 bases, with 13 bases between. The CDR3 is 15 residues long. CDR1 and CDR2 (germline): SGHTA, FQGNSA. CDR3 in amino acids: CASSLDRIAGYEQYF. DNA for the CDR3: TGTGCCAGCAGCTTAGATCGAATCGCGGGCTACGAGCAGTACTTC.

The rearrangement links TRBV19 to TRBJ1-2; D gene ambiguous. CDR1 and CDR2 (germline): LNHDA, SQIVND (reference sequence). The CDR3 runs to 15 residues. V was cut by 4 bases and J by 1 base, with 13 bases left in between. The CDR3 sequence is CASSSGLVLNYGYTF. The CDR3 DNA reads TGTGCCAGTAGTAGCGGGCTCGTACTTAACTATGGCTACACCTTC.

The chain has TRBV7-2 and TRBJ1-6, with TRBD1 as a possible D gene (5 bases). The germline CDR1 and CDR2 sequences are SGHTA and FQGNSA. Trimming took off 0 bases at V and 6 bases at J, with 12 bases between the two ends. The CDR3 has 16 amino acids. CDR3 in amino acids: CASSLARGSFNSPLHF. In nucleotides, the CDR3 is TGTGCCAGCAGCTTAGCGCGGGGCAGTTTTAATTCACCCCTCCACTTT.

The chain is built from TRBV7-2 and TRBJ2-3; 7 bases fit TRBD1. V was clipped by 4 bases and J by 7 bases; unmatched bases: 11. Germline V gene lookup returns CDR1 SGHTA and CDR2 FQGNSA. The CDR3 has 15 residues. CDR3: CASSSNRGSMNTQYF. CDR3 sequence (DNA): TGTGCCAGCAGCTCCAACAGGGGAAGTATGAATACGCAGTATTTT.

This sequence joins TRBV27 and TRBJ2-5, with D possibly matching TRBD1 (5 bases). Germline assignment: CDR1 MNHEY and CDR2 SMNVEV (reference sequence). This CDR3 region has 14 residues. Between the trimmed V and J ends, which lost 3 bases and 4 bases, there was a span of 12 bases. CDR3 residues: CASSFMRQTETQYF. The CDR3 DNA reads TGTGCCAGCAGTTTCATGAGACAGACAGAGACCCAGTACTTC.

The gene calls are TRBV12-5 and TRBJ1-1; maybe TRBD1 (6 bases). The CDR3 runs to 17 residues. The V end was cut by 0 bases, the J end by 2 bases, with 16 bases between. Germline CDR1 and CDR2: LGHNT and FRNRAP. This chain's CDR3 is CASGLVHKQGTNTEAFF. DNA for the CDR3: TGTGCTAGTGGTTTGGTCCACAAACAGGGTACCAACACTGAAGCTTTCTTT.

This chain joins TRBV19 and TRBJ1-5; TRBD1 might be the D (5 bases). This CDR3 region has 16 residues. V lost 6 bases and J 0 bases, leaving 15 bases between the germline ends. Germline V lookup: CDR1 LNHDA, CDR2 SQIVND (reference sequence). The CDR3: CASRSGSGISNQPQHF. CDR3 DNA sequence: TGTGCCAGTAGATCAGGGTCAGGGATTAGCAATCAGCCCCAGCATTTT.

This clone has just a few counts. This chain connects TRBV29-1 to TRBJ1-1, with TRBD1 identical over 7 bases. Germline loops: CDR1 SQVTM, CDR2 ANQGSEA. The CDR3 length is 13 residues. V lost 7 bases and J lost 7; bases outside the gene matches: 12. The chain's CDR3 is CSAAGRGLGEAFF. The CDR3 DNA reads TGCAGCGCCGCAGGGAGGGGGCTTGGTGAAGCTTTCTTT.

The chain recombines TRBV9 with TRBJ2-3; 9 nucleotides align to TRBD2. Germline V gene sequence: CDR1 SGDLS, CDR2 YYNGEE. V lost 3 bases and J lost 6; bases outside the gene matches: 11. The CDR3 runs to 16 residues. CDR3 in amino acids: CASSGQGGGADDTQYF. CDR3 in DNA: TGTGCCAGCAGCGGTCAAGGCGGGGGGGCCGATGATACGCAGTATTTT.